The rows below give T cell receptor beta chains drawn from one sample of a study of vaccination and CD4 T cells after COVID-19. The antigens these receptors bind are not known. TCRdb passed the PCR reads through MiXCR, listing each CDR3 protein once. In the table there are approximately 7,000 distinct CDR3 sequences, about 76% of which are singletons. The sample was CD4+ T cells from blood, cultured in vitro. These receptor sequences come from a human donor who had recovered from COVID-19. Each CDR3 is given without its conserved first and last residue. The D gene is left open where the match is weak.

>TRBJ1-5|TRBV20-1|NA
SATATWGTQPQH
>TRBJ1-2|TRBV7-2|NA
ASSSPPGVYGYT
>TRBJ1-5|TRBV5-6|NA
ASSPSVAPLGNQPQH
>TRBJ2-5|TRBV7-9|NA
ASSLVGLGTQY
>TRBJ1-5|TRBV6-1|TRBD1
ASRETGGVNQPQH
>TRBJ1-6|TRBV6-5|NA
ASSYDGYNSPLH
>TRBJ2-1|TRBV6-1|NA
ASSDRLIEQF
>TRBJ1-1|TRBV24-1|NA
ATSEARANTEAF
>TRBJ1-1|TRBV10-3|NA
AISESQDLNTEAF
>TRBJ1-5|TRBV20-1|NA
SASMGTYSNQPQH
>TRBJ1-5|TRBV21-1|NA
ASSRGGQGYYQPQH
>TRBJ1-5|TRBV7-8|TRBD1
ASSGGTGGNQPQH
>TRBJ1-2|TRBV28|NA
ASSSGRTYGYT
>TRBJ1-6|TRBV7-2|NA
ASSIQTRGHNSPLH
>TRBJ1-6|TRBV4-3|NA
ASSQKSSYNSPLH
>TRBJ1-3|TRBV15|NA
ATSREGGATSGNTIY
>TRBJ1-1|TRBV6-5|NA
ASSYSWGANERAEAF
>TRBJ2-2|TRBV7-2|NA
ASTPGGGNTGELF
>TRBJ1-2|TRBV11-2|TRBD1
ASSTGVRPGYT
>TRBJ2-7|TRBV7-2|NA
ASSLGRYEQY
>TRBJ1-2|TRBV6-5|NA
ASSYPAAVGYGYT
>TRBJ2-7|TRBV7-6|NA
ASSLGNHPSYEQY
>TRBJ2-1|TRBV27|TRBD2
ASSPREGSYNEQF
>TRBJ2-3|TRBV20-1|TRBD2
SAPGRSSADTQY
>TRBJ2-1|TRBV24-1|TRBD2
ATSDARGLAGAFNEQF
>TRBJ1-6|TRBV25-1|TRBD1
ASSEFDLRGLLNSPLH
>TRBJ2-1|TRBV7-3|NA
ASSWTQTGYNEQF